A single sample gave rise to the 5 T cell receptor beta chains below, sequenced in a study of identical twins (dated by TCRdb to about 2016). The library relied on 5' RACE. The reads were generated on an Illumina HiSeq 2000. TCRdb took the public reads, trimmed them with fastp at Q25, ran MiXCR for clone calling and kept in-frame beta chains. Every CDR3 protein is listed once, alongside the most common genes and DNA of its rows. Counted in this sample were about 720,000 distinct CDR3 sequences; over 15% of them appeared once. Of the sample, around 13% falls within the top ten clones. The sample also formed part of further work on T cells expressing NK-cell markers.

The sequencing input was PBMCs. The receptor set was obtained from a woman aged 18-29 years in good health.

In its sample, this clonotype was seen a few times. The genes are TRBV7-9 and TRBJ1-6; no definite D call. The CDR3 has 11 residues. The V end lost 6 bases, the J end lost 7 bases, and 4 bases lay between the germline ends. CDR1 and CDR2 from the germline V gene are SEHNR and FQNEAQ (reference sequence). CDR3 sequence (DNA): TGTGCCAGCAGTCCAAATTCACCCCTCCACTTT. It is translated as CASSPNSPLHF. Based on the CDR3 plus reference TRBV7-9 and TRBJ1-6, the full variable domain is DTGVSQNPRHKITKRGQNVTFRCDPISEHNRLYWYRQTLGQGPEFLTYFQNEAQLEKSRLLSDRFSAERPKGSFSTLEIQRTEQGDSAMYLCASSPNSPLHFGNGTRLTVT.

This clonotype was detected a few times. The chain joins TRBV27 to TRBJ1-2; unclear D gene. V lost 2 bases to trimming and J lost 8 bases, with 12 bases between them. The CDR3 runs 13 residues. CDR1 is MNHEY and CDR2 is SMNVEV in the germline V gene (reference sequence). CDR3 region: CASSLIGGGGYTF. CDR3 coding DNA: TGTGCCAGCAGTTTAATTGGTGGAGGAGGCTACACCTTC.

The V and J genes are TRBV20-1 and TRBJ2-3; 7 bases line up with TRBD2. V shed 0 bases and J 6 bases; nucleotides not matched to a gene: 9. CDR1 DFQATT and CDR2 SNEGSKA come from the germline V gene (reference sequence). This CDR3 is 15 amino acids long. The CDR3 sequence: CSARDHGGSSDTQYF. In DNA form, the CDR3 reads TGCAGTGCTAGAGATCATGGCGGGAGCTCCGATACGCAGTATTTT.

This clonotype has a handful of counts. The chain links TRBV20-1 to TRBJ2-7, with 10 bases identical to TRBD2. This CDR3 spans 14 amino acids. Germline V gene lookup returns CDR1 DFQATT and CDR2 SNEGSKA (reference sequence). V lost 1 base, J lost 1 base, and 1 base stayed unmatched. CDR3 bases: TGCAGTGCTAGAGCTAGCGGGAGATCCTACGAGCAGTACTTC. Protein sequence: CSARASGRSYEQYF.

The chain carries TRBV20-1 and TRBJ1-5, with D possibly matching TRBD1 (5 bases). The germline gives CDR1 DFQATT, CDR2 SNEGSKA (reference sequence). The germline V and J ends were trimmed by 6 bases and 4 bases, with 16 bases remaining between them. This CDR3 contains 14 residues. For the CDR3, the DNA is TGCAGTGCCCTCGACAGACTTTGGAATCAGCCCCAGCATTTT. Translation gives CSALDRLWNQPQHF.